This T cell receptor beta chain was recorded in a study of blood T cell repertoires in COVID-19. Study details: Samples came from the United States, Italy and Spain, spanning acute and convalescent COVID-19. T cells, B-cell-depleted T cells, or PBMCs provided the cDNA or gDNA that served as material.

The CDR3 runs 18 residues. Losses at the gene ends were 5 bases for V and 1 base for J; bases not matched to a gene: 9. Germline V gene sequence: CDR1 MDHEN, CDR2 SYDVKM. As originally analysed: Estimation of nucleated cell counts relied on the amplification of reference gene primers. Clones were read by immunoSEQ multiplex PCR, and TCRdb kept only the in-frame ones, dropping some. The V and J calls and clone size are taken from that table; D and trimming were inferred from the DNA. The sample shows about 15,000 clones, around 77% of them seen only once. Sample: peripheral blood. V and J are TRBV28 and TRBJ1-6; 9 nucleotides match TRBD1. The receptor was isolated from a human donor in a cohort sampled during active COVID-19. The CDR3 DNA reads TGTGCCAGCAGTCCAGCACAGGGACAGGGATCCTATAATTCACCCCTCCACTTT. Amino acids: CASSPAQGQGSYNSPLHF.